These 27 T cell receptor beta chains were sequenced from one sample in a study of T-cell memory formation after mild COVID-19. TCRdb reprocessed the 5' RACE reads via MiXCR and lists one record per CDR3 protein. The sample includes more than 250,000 distinct CDR3 sequences, approximately 15% of them seen just once. Sequencing was done on a sample of PBMCs or a T cell subset sorted from them (not recorded which). Receptor source: a man between 18 and 29 years old who had mild COVID-19 (a few samples of this study predate the infection). Cell type and time point are not known.

This clonotype showed up just a few times. V and J are TRBV12-3 or TRBV12-4 and TRBJ1-2; the D is unclear. CDR3 size: 11 residues. Trimming left V 4 bases short and J 5 bases short, with 5 bases between. CDR3 bases: TGTGCCAGCAGTTACGGATATGGCTACACCTTC. Its translation: CASSYGYGYTF.

The sample holds a few counts of this clonotype. V is TRBV12-3 or TRBV12-4 and J is TRBJ2-3; 8 positions match TRBD2. This CDR3 has 15 residues. V trimming: 3 bases; J trimming: 6 bases; junction bases outside the gene matches: 8. CDR3 DNA: TGTGCCAGCAGTTTTGAGGCCGGGGGGGGTGATACGCAGTATTTT. Protein: CASSFEAGGGDTQYF.

The rearrangement links TRBV29-1 to TRBJ1-2, with D possibly being TRBD1 (5 bases). V was pared by 7 bases and J by 9 bases, with 18 bases between. The CDR3 sequence is 12 residues long. The germline V gene has CDR1 SQVTM and CDR2 ANQGSEA. The CDR3 loop reads CSGVQEIGRYTF. The DNA of the CDR3 is TGCAGCGGCGTACAGGAGATCGGACGCTACACCTTC.

In its sample, this clonotype was seen a few times. The V and J genes are TRBV5-1 and TRBJ2-7, with D perhaps TRBD1 (6 bases). CDR3 length: 14 amino acids. The germline V gene has CDR1 SGHRS and CDR2 YFSETQ. Trimming cost V 4 bases and J 5 bases, with 16 bases left between them. The CDR3: CASSPGTISDEQYV. CDR3 DNA sequence: TGCGCCAGCAGCCCCGGGACAATCTCTGACGAGCAGTACGTC.

This clonotype was recorded a few times. The chain links TRBV6-2 or TRBV6-3 to TRBJ2-7, with 8 nucleotides matching TRBD2. V lost 8 bases, J lost 0 bases, and 3 bases stayed unmatched. CDR3 size: 13 residues. Looked up from germline, CDR1 is MNHEY and CDR2 is SVGEGT. In nucleotides, the CDR3 is TGTGCCAGCCGGGGGGGCCTCTCCTACGAGCAGTACGTC. Translated, it gives CASRGGLSYEQYV.

This chain uses TRBV7-3 with TRBJ2-7; 7 positions agree with TRBD2. Germline V gene lookup returns CDR1 SGHTA and CDR2 FQGTGA. This CDR3 region has 15 residues. J was trimmed by 2 bases and V by 10 bases; bases with no gene match: 14. The CDR3: CAIERGRKGPYEQYV. CDR3 nucleotides: TGTGCCATCGAGCGGGGCAGAAAGGGCCCCTACGAGCAGTACGTC.

This clonotype was picked up a small number of times. The chain is built from TRBV12-3 or TRBV12-4 and TRBJ2-4; D might be TRBD1 (6 bases). V was trimmed by 3 bases and J by 2 bases, leaving 11 bases between them. The CDR3 consists of 15 residues. CDR3 residues: CASSFDRTPKNIQYF. The DNA for the CDR3 is TGTGCCAGCAGTTTCGACAGGACTCCCAAAAACATTCAGTACTTC.

This rearrangement joins TRBV28 to TRBJ2-7; perhaps D is TRBD1 or TRBD2 (5 bases each). The CDR3 has 15 residues. The germline V and J ends were trimmed by 5 bases and 2 bases, with 16 bases remaining between them. CDR1 and CDR2 from the germline V gene are MDHEN and SYDVKM. As DNA, the CDR3 is TGTGCCAGCAGTCCACGGGACCCGGCGGCCTACGAGCAGTACGTC. This gives the protein CASSPRDPAAYEQYV.

This clonotype was counted only a few times. The V gene is TRBV4-3, the J gene TRBJ2-7; 8 bases map to TRBD2. J was trimmed by 5 bases and V by 0 bases; bases with no gene match: 6. Germline V lookup: CDR1 LGHNA, CDR2 YSLEER. The CDR3 spans 15 residues. Written as DNA, the CDR3 is TGCGCCAGCAGCCAAGAGTCGGGAGGGGACGACGAGCAGTACTTC. This encodes CASSQESGGDDEQYF.

This clonotype occurred a few times. The rearrangement links TRBV6-2 or TRBV6-3 to TRBJ2-3; D gene unclear. The CDR3 has 13 amino acids. Trimming shortened V by 1 base and J by 2 bases, and 4 bases separated the two germline ends. Germline lookup yields CDR1 MNHEY and CDR2 SVGEGT. For the CDR3, the DNA is TGTGCCAGCAGTTACTACTACACAGATACGCAGTATTTT. Its protein is CASSYYYTDTQYF.

This clonotype was counted only a few times. V gene TRBV11-2 combines with J gene TRBJ1-2; possibly TRBD1 for D (6 bases). CDR3 size: 16 residues. V gave up 6 bases and J gave up 0 bases, with 17 bases separating them. The germline V gene has CDR1 SGHAT and CDR2 FQNNGV. In DNA form, the CDR3 reads TGTGCCAGCAGAACCCTAACAGGGCGGACTAACTATGGCTACACCTTC. It is translated as CASRTLTGRTNYGYTF.

In its sample, this clonotype was seen a few times. The chain couples TRBV5-1 to TRBJ1-6, with 9 bases aligning to TRBD1. CDR3 length: 14 amino acids. The J segment lost 15 bases and the V segment lost 4 bases, leaving 11 bases of the junction unmatched. Germline lookup yields CDR1 SGHRS and CDR2 YFSETQ. CDR3 protein: CASSPGTGNRVLHF. The CDR3 DNA sequence: TGCGCCAGCAGCCCCGGGACAGGGAATAGGGTCCTCCACTTT.

The J gene is TRBJ2-1, the V gene TRBV27, with D unclear. The V and J ends lost 3 bases and 8 bases respectively, with 11 bases between them. This CDR3 is built from 13 residues. Germline-derived CDR1 and CDR2 are MNHEY and SMNVEV (reference sequence). CDR3 coding DNA: TGTGCCAGCAGTTTGTACAAACTGGATGAGCAGTTCTTC. It codes for CASSLYKLDEQFF.

In this sample, this clonotype turned up a few times. The chain uses TRBV7-9 and TRBJ1-1, with 9 bases aligning to TRBD1. V shed 5 bases, J shed 8 bases, and the junction held 6 bases outside the gene matches. There are 13 residues in the CDR3. The germline V gene encodes CDR1 SEHNR and CDR2 FQNEAQ (reference sequence). CDR3 DNA: TGTGCCAGCAGCCGCACGACAGGGGGAGAAGCTTTCTTT. Its translation: CASSRTTGGEAFF.

The rearrangement joins TRBV12-3 or TRBV12-4 to TRBJ1-1; D gene ambiguous. This CDR3 is built from 13 residues. Trimming removed 3 bases from V and 8 bases from J, with 13 bases in between. The CDR3 protein is CASSLTRRQEAFF. The CDR3 nucleotides read TGTGCCAGCAGTTTGACACGGCGCCAGGAAGCTTTCTTT.

This clonotype was seen only a few times. The chain recombines TRBV4-3 with TRBJ2-5; perhaps D is TRBD1 or TRBD2 (5 bases each). The CDR3 consists of 14 residues. V was trimmed by 4 bases and J by 5 bases, leaving 14 bases between them. Germline V gives CDR1 LGHNA, CDR2 YSLEER. The CDR3 DNA reads TGCGCCAGCAGCCCGGGGAAGGGGCAGGAGACCCAGTACTTC. It specifies CASSPGKGQETQYF.

The gene calls are TRBV7-2 and TRBJ2-1; possible D gene TRBD1, 6 bases. The germline V gene encodes CDR1 SGHTA and CDR2 FQGNSA. This CDR3 is 15 amino acids long. V was cut by 4 bases and J by 0 bases, with 10 bases left in between. The CDR3 spells CASSSGQSSYNEQFF. CDR3 nucleotides: TGTGCCAGCAGCTCCGGACAGAGCTCCTACAATGAGCAGTTCTTC. The variable domain in full, with the rest retrieved from reference TRBV7-2 and TRBJ2-1, is GAGVSQSPSNKVTEKGKDVELRCDPISGHTALYWYRQSLGQGLEFLIYFQGNSAPDKSGLPSDRFSAERTGGSVSTLTIQRTQQEDSAVYLCASSSGQSSYNEQFFGPGTRLTVL.

This clonotype was seen only a few times. This sequence joins TRBV7-9 and TRBJ2-7; D not resolved. Trimming removed 7 bases from V and 7 bases from J, with 11 bases in between. The CDR3 covers 11 residues. Germline loops: CDR1 SEHNR, CDR2 FQNEAQ (reference sequence). CDR3 residues: CASKSNREQYF. The CDR3 nucleotides are TGTGCCAGCAAGAGCAATCGGGAGCAGTACTTC.

A few counts support this clonotype. The chain joins TRBV12-3 or TRBV12-4 to TRBJ2-7; the D is unclear. CDR3 length equals 14 residues. Trimming cost V 3 bases and J 6 bases, with 15 bases left between them. CDR3 region: CASSLMVLRGEQYF. CDR3 DNA: TGTGCCAGCAGTTTGATGGTCCTCCGAGGCGAGCAGTACTTC.

This clonotype was seen at least ten times. CDR3 DNA: TGTGCCAGCAGCCGTGGGGGGGACTACGAGCAGTACTTC. It codes for CASSRGGDYEQYF. This rearrangement joins TRBV7-2 to TRBJ2-7; TRBD2 agrees at 7 bases. This CDR3 is 13 amino acids long. J lost 3 bases, V lost 5 bases, and 4 bases had no gene match. Per germline, CDR1 SGHTA and CDR2 FQGNSA.

The rearrangement uses TRBV19 and TRBJ2-7; the match to TRBD1 covers 11 bases. This CDR3 region has 15 residues. With 4 bases clipped from V and 3 bases from J, the junction kept 5 bases outside the gene matches. Germline assignment: CDR1 LNHDA and CDR2 SQIVND (reference sequence). CDR3 in DNA: TGTGCCAGTAGTAGAGGACAGGGGGCCGGCTACGAGCAGTACTTC. The encoded protein is CASSRGQGAGYEQYF.

The sample holds a few counts of this clonotype. The rearrangement joins TRBV25-1 to TRBJ1-5; D might be TRBD1 (5 bases). Trimming left V 4 bases short and J 0 bases short, with 10 bases between. Per germline, CDR1 MGHDK and CDR2 SYGVNS. The CDR3 length is 15 residues. The CDR3 loop is CASSGQGGSNQPQHF. Here the CDR3 DNA reads TGTGCCAGCAGTGGGCAGGGTGGTAGCAATCAGCCCCAGCATTTT.

In this sample, this clonotype turned up a few times. The CDR3 protein is CSAEFSGNTIYF. The CDR3 nucleotides are TGCAGTGCGGAGTTCTCTGGAAACACCATATATTTT. The rearrangement uses TRBV20-1 and TRBJ1-3, with D uncertain. The germline V gene encodes CDR1 DFQATT and CDR2 SNEGSKA (reference sequence). This CDR3 has 12 amino acids. V was cut by 6 bases and J by 0 bases, with 6 bases left in between.

The chain uses TRBV4-2 and TRBJ2-1; TRBD1 matches 9 bases. The CDR3 runs to 15 residues. With 0 bases clipped from V and 8 bases from J, the junction kept 5 bases outside the gene matches. CDR1 and CDR2 (germline): LGHNA, YNFKEQ. The CDR3 protein is CASSQDLGTGHEQFF. The CDR3 nucleotides are TGTGCCAGCAGCCAAGATCTCGGGACAGGGCATGAGCAGTTCTTC.

The table lists this clonotype with a few counts. The chain is built from TRBV4-3 and TRBJ1-2, with no clear D. Per the germline V gene, CDR1 is LGHNA and CDR2 is YSLEER. The CDR3 length is 14 residues. Trimming cost V 1 base and J 0 bases, with 6 bases left between them. The CDR3 DNA is TGCGCCAGCAGCCAAGCGGCAGCTAACTATGGCTACACCTTC. This codes for CASSQAAANYGYTF.

This clonotype occurred a few times. The CDR3 bases are TGTGCCAGCAGCCGCCGTCAGGGTAACAATGAGCAGTTCTTC. It translates to CASSRRQGNNEQFF. The chain carries TRBV27 and TRBJ2-1, with D possibly matching TRBD1 (5 bases). Germline-derived CDR1 and CDR2 are MNHEY and SMNVEV (reference sequence). Trimming stripped 6 bases from V and 5 bases from J, with 14 bases between. There are 14 residues in the CDR3.

This clonotype was seen a few times. The chain carries TRBV3-1 and TRBJ2-1, with D perhaps matching TRBD1 or TRBD2 (5 bases each). Trimming shortened V by 3 bases and J by 6 bases, and 18 bases separated the two germline ends. The germline CDR1 and CDR2 sequences are LGHDT and YNNKEL (reference sequence). The CDR3 has 16 amino acids. CDR3 in amino acids: CASSHTEEGIINEQFF. The CDR3 region has the DNA TGTGCCAGCAGCCATACTGAAGAGGGGATCATCAATGAGCAGTTCTTC.